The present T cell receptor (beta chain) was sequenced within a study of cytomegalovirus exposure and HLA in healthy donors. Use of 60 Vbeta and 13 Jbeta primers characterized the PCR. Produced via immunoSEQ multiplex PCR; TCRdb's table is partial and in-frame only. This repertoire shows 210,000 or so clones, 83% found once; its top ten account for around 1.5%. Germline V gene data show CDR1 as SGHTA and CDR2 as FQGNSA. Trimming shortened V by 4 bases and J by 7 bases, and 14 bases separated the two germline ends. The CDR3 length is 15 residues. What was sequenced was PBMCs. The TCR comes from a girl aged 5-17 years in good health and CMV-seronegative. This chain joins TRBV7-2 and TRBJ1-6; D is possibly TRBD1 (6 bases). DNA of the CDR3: TGTGCCAGCAGCTCTCTTCGGGGGGGCAATTCACCCCTCCACTTT. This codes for CASSSLRGGNSPLHF.